Below, 25 T cell receptor beta chains from the same sample are listed, as sequenced in a study of CD8+CD57+ T cells in acquired aplastic anemia. CD8+CD57+ cell expansion, shown by flow cytometry, had occurred in the patients selected for sequencing. Genomic DNA constituted the template upon which TCR beta VDJ and CDR3 profiling was performed. TCRdb used MiXCR to reprocess the reads, holding one entry per CDR3 protein. The sample carries 110,000 or so distinct CDR3 sequences, under 65% recorded once. The sample consisted of sorted CD4+, CD8+, or CD8+CD57+ T cells (not recorded which) from PBMCs. These receptors originate from a human donor with aplastic anemia.

The chain carries TRBV5-4 and TRBJ1-1; weak D call: TRBD1 (6 bases). The CDR3 runs 18 residues. CDR1 and CDR2 from the germline V gene are SGHNT and YYREEE (reference sequence). The V and J ends lost 3 bases and 1 base respectively, with 22 bases between them. CDR3 protein: CASSSDLLRTDKNTEAFF. The CDR3, as DNA: TGTGCCAGCAGCTCCGACTTACTTAGGACAGACAAGAACACTGAAGCTTTCTTT.

This chain uses TRBV10-2 with TRBJ1-2; weak D call: TRBD1 (6 bases). CDR1 WSHSY and CDR2 SAAADI come from the germline V gene. V lost 4 bases to trimming and J lost 6 bases, with 12 bases between them. The CDR3 consists of 13 residues. The CDR3 region has the DNA TGCGCCAGCAGTGCTCTCAGGGGCGATGGCTACACCTTC. It codes for CASSALRGDGYTF.

This chain uses TRBV2 with TRBJ2-7; D is ambiguous. Germline V gene sequence: CDR1 SNHLY, CDR2 FYNNEI. The V gene lost 6 bases and the J gene lost 4 bases, with 19 bases spanning the gap. CDR3 size: 15 residues. The CDR3 loop reads CASRDLVERPYEQYF. The CDR3, as DNA: TGTGCCAGCAGAGATTTAGTAGAGCGACCGTACGAGCAGTACTTC.

This clonotype was seen ten or more times. V and J are TRBV19 and TRBJ1-1; no clear D. Germline assignment: CDR1 LNHDA and CDR2 SQIVND (reference sequence). The V end lost 0 bases, the J end lost 1 base, and 9 bases lay between the germline ends. The CDR3 length is 15 residues. DNA of the CDR3: TGTGCCAGTAGTATAGATCTGAACGCGAACACTGAAGCTTTCTTT. Encoded protein: CASSIDLNANTEAFF.

The V call is TRBV19, the J call TRBJ2-3; 8 bases align to TRBD2. The CDR3 extends over 14 amino acids. V shed 2 bases, J shed 3 bases, and the junction held 1 base outside the gene matches. Per the germline V gene, CDR1 is LNHDA and CDR2 is SQIVND (reference sequence). CDR3: CASSIRGGTDTQYF. Written as DNA, the CDR3 is TGTGCCAGTAGTATACGGGGGGGGACAGATACGCAGTATTTT.

The V call is TRBV9, the J call TRBJ2-7; 9 bases line up with TRBD2. Looked up from germline, CDR1 is SGDLS and CDR2 is YYNGEE. CDR3 length equals 16 residues. J lost 0 bases, V lost 5 bases, and 9 bases had no gene match. The CDR3 protein is CASSLTSGYISYEQYF. CDR3 nucleotides: TGTGCCAGCAGTTTGACTAGCGGCTACATCTCCTACGAGCAGTACTTC.

This clonotype has at least ten counts. The V gene is TRBV9, the J gene TRBJ2-3; 8 nucleotides line up with TRBD1. The CDR3 consists of 17 residues. Per germline, CDR1 SGDLS and CDR2 YYNGEE. The V segment lost 0 bases and the J segment 0 bases; nucleotides outside the gene matches: 6. CDR3 region: CASSVGSWTGSTDTQYF. CDR3 sequence (DNA): TGTGCCAGCAGCGTAGGTTCTTGGACAGGGAGCACAGATACGCAGTATTTT.

The rearrangement links TRBV24-1 to TRBJ2-3; 8 positions agree with TRBD2. Per germline, CDR1 KGHDR and CDR2 SFDVKD. The CDR3 extends over 16 amino acids. V shed 2 bases, J shed 1 base, and the junction held 4 bases outside the gene matches. The chain's CDR3 is CATSDSGLGGTDTQYF. The DNA for the CDR3 is TGTGCCACCAGTGATTCGGGACTAGGGGGCACAGATACGCAGTATTTT.

Comment on this clonotype: The germline gene is not matched at one end of the junction; a read error may be the cause. The chain couples TRBV7-2 to TRBJ2-5; D not resolved. CDR3 length equals 13 residues. CDR1 SGHTA and CDR2 FQGNSA come from the germline V gene. The CDR3 coding sequence is TGTGCCGGCAGCTTAGGTGGTGTGGAGACCCAGTACTTC. This translates into CAGSLGGVETQYF.

This rearrangement joins TRBV24-1 to TRBJ1-1, with TRBD1 matching 7 bases. The junction had 10 bases not matched to a gene; V was cut back by 5 bases and J by 5 bases. Germline CDR1 is KGHDR and CDR2 is SFDVKD. This CDR3 contains 15 residues. In DNA, the CDR3 is TGTGCCACCAGTGTTGCCAGACAGGGAAGGACTGAAGCTTTCTTT. It yields the protein CATSVARQGRTEAFF.

This clonotype came up a few times. This chain joins TRBV24-1 and TRBJ2-5, with D possibly being TRBD2 (5 bases). The V gene lost 3 bases and the J gene lost 5 bases, with 15 bases spanning the gap. The CDR3 runs 15 residues. Germline assignment: CDR1 KGHDR and CDR2 SFDVKD. The CDR3: CATSDRSGIGETQYF. DNA for the CDR3: TGTGCCACCAGTGATAGGAGCGGAATAGGGGAGACCCAGTACTTC.

In regard to this clonotype: This CDR3 fails to terminate in the conserved phenylalanine or tryptophan, so it likely reflects a read error. V and J are TRBV29-1 and TRBJ2-1, with 11 bases identical to TRBD2. V lost 6 bases to trimming and J lost 7 bases; unmatched junction nucleotides: 8. Germline lookup yields CDR1 SQVTM and CDR2 ANQGSEA. The CDR3 covers 14 residues. The CDR3 coding sequence is TGCAGCGTCGAACTAGCGGGAGCGTTAAATGAGCAGTTCGTC. This translates into CSVELAGALNEQFV.

The rearrangement links TRBV15 to TRBJ1-6; D is unclear. V was pared by 1 base and J by 10 bases, with 8 bases between. Germline V gives CDR1 LNHNV, CDR2 YYDKDF (reference sequence). The CDR3 contains 13 residues. CDR3 loop: CATSRGRHSPLHF. The CDR3 bases are TGTGCCACCAGCAGAGGGAGACACTCACCCCTCCACTTT.

In this sample, this clonotype turned up many times. This could be a read error, since a much larger clone is one nucleotide away. The chain carries TRBV29-1 and TRBJ2-3, with 13 nucleotides matching TRBD2. J gave up 2 bases and V 4 bases, and 6 bases lay outside the gene matches. The CDR3 runs 16 residues. Germline CDR1 SQVTM, CDR2 ANQGSEA. Written as DNA, the CDR3 is TGCAGCGTTGCCGGACTAGCGGGAGAGTTCACAGATACGCAGTATTTT. Protein: CSVAGLAGEFTDTQYF.

This clonotype appeared many times. The chain has TRBV2 and TRBJ1-1, with 9 bases fitting TRBD1. J gave up 1 base and V 4 bases, and 1 base lay outside the gene matches. Germline CDR1 SNHLY, CDR2 FYNNEI. The CDR3 has 14 amino acids. CDR3 protein: CASSGDRENTEAFF. CDR3 DNA sequence: TGTGCCAGCAGTGGGGACAGGGAGAACACTGAAGCTTTCTTT.

This chain links TRBV9 with TRBJ2-7, with TRBD2 matching over 7 bases. There are 14 residues in the CDR3. Germline loops: CDR1 SGDLS, CDR2 YYNGEE. J gave up 3 bases and V 0 bases, and 3 bases lay outside the gene matches. The CDR3 DNA reads as TGTGCCAGCAGCGTAGAGACTAGCAGCTACGAGCAGTACTTC. It encodes CASSVETSSYEQYF.

This clonotype was observed a handful of times. The chain joins TRBV24-1 to TRBJ2-5; 8 bases fit TRBD1. The CDR3 has 15 residues. The junction had 7 bases not matched to a gene; V was cut back by 6 bases and J by 2 bases. Germline V lookup: CDR1 KGHDR, CDR2 SFDVKD. The CDR3 nucleotides read TGTGCCACCAGTAACTCCAGACAGGGGCAAGAGACCCAGTACTTC. Its translation is CATSNSRQGQETQYF.

This chain links TRBV25-1 with TRBJ1-2, with D unresolved. This CDR3 region has 12 residues. Deletions cut 3 bases from V and 5 bases from J, with 7 bases between. Per the germline V gene, CDR1 is MGHDK and CDR2 is SYGVNS. The CDR3 nucleotides are TGTGCCAGCAGTGATCTTCAGTATGGCTACACCTTC. Its translation is CASSDLQYGYTF.

This clonotype has just a few counts. The chain is built from TRBV2 and TRBJ2-1, with 7 bases aligning to TRBD1. The germline V gene has CDR1 SNHLY and CDR2 FYNNEI. This CDR3 is built from 15 residues. V gave up 2 bases and J gave up 4 bases; unmatched junction bases: 5. The CDR3 loop is CASSEQGTAYNEQFF. Written as DNA, the CDR3 is TGTGCCAGCAGTGAACAGGGGACAGCTTACAATGAGCAGTTCTTC. Complete variable domain (other parts from reference TRBV2 and TRBJ2-1): EPEVTQTPSHQVTQMGQEVILRCVPISNHLYFYWYRQILGQKVEFLVSFYNNEISEKSEIFDDQFSVERPDGSNFTLKIRSTKLEDSAMYFCASSEQGTAYNEQFFGPGTRLTVL.

By share, this clonotype counts as medium-sized. The chain carries TRBV5-6 and TRBJ2-7; D is uncertain. This CDR3 has 11 amino acids. V lost 4 bases to trimming and J lost 3 bases, with 5 bases between them. Germline V gives CDR1 SGHDT, CDR2 YYEEEE. The CDR3 DNA reads TGTGCCAGCAGCGACGGCTACGAGCAGTACTTC. Translated, it gives CASSDGYEQYF.

This clonotype was detected many times. The chain couples TRBV4-1 to TRBJ2-7; 7 positions match TRBD2. The V segment lost 1 base and the J segment 5 bases; nucleotides outside the gene matches: 2. The CDR3 contains 13 residues. Germline V gives CDR1 MGHRA, CDR2 YSYEKL. The CDR3 region has the DNA TGCGCCAGCAGCCAAGGTCGGGGGGACGAGCAGTACTTC. Amino acid sequence: CASSQGRGDEQYF.

This clonotype was observed many times. V usage is TRBV21-1 and J usage is TRBJ2-3; TRBD2, the table's D call, lacks a check against the DNA. TRBV21-1 is a documented pseudogene. The CDR3 is 19 amino acids. CDR3 sequence: CASSKEEIDGLEFWDTQYF. CDR3 bases: TGTGCCAGCAGCAAAGAGGAGATTGATGGACTAGAGTTCTGGGATACGCAGTATTTT.

V usage is TRBV7-2 and J usage is TRBJ1-1; D is ambiguous. V was trimmed by 4 bases and J by 8 bases, leaving 14 bases between them. CDR3 length equals 13 residues. From germline, CDR1 is SGHTA and CDR2 FQGNSA. CDR3 residues: CASSSDGRWEAFF. The CDR3 nucleotides are TGTGCCAGCAGCTCCGACGGGCGGTGGGAAGCTTTCTTT.

A note on this clonotype: At one of its ends the junction is not consistent with the germline gene, which may arise from a read error. This chain connects TRBV15 to TRBJ2-1, with D hard to call. The V gene's germline CDR1 is LNHNV and CDR2 YYDKDF (reference sequence). The CDR3 length is 14 residues. CDR3 coding DNA: TGTGCCACCAGCAGACCCCCACCGTCGGCGAGAACCCACTTC. It translates to CATSRPPPSARTHF.

This sequence joins TRBV2 and TRBJ2-7, with 8 bases fitting TRBD1. Germline loops: CDR1 SNHLY, CDR2 FYNNEI. There are 15 residues in the CDR3. Losses at the gene ends were 6 bases for V and 2 bases for J; bases not matched to a gene: 9. In DNA, the CDR3 is TGTGCCAGCAGCCGGTCGACAGGGGCGGCCTACGAGCAGTACTTC. Encoded protein: CASSRSTGAAYEQYF.